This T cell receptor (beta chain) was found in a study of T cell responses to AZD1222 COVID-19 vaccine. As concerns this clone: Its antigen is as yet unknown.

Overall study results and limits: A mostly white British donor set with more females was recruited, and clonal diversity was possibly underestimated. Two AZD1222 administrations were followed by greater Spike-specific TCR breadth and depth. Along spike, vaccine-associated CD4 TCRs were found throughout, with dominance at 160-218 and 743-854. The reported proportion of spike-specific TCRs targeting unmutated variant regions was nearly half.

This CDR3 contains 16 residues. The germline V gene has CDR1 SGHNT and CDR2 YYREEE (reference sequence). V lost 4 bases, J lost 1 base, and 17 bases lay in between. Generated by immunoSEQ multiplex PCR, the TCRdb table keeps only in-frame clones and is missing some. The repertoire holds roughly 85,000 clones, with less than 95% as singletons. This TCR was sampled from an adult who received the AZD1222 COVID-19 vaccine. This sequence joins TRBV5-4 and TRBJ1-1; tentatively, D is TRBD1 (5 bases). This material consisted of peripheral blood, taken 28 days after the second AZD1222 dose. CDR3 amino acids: CASSPGGDGWNTEAFF. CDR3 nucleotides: TGTGCCAGCAGCCCTGGTGGGGACGGATGGAACACTGAAGCTTTCTTT.